This is a list of T cell receptor beta chains from one sample in a study of T cell repertoires in cytomegalovirus infection. TCRdb analysed the reads with MiXCR anew, one entry per CDR3 protein. In the table there are roughly 150,000 distinct CDR3 sequences, about a quarter of which are singletons. Material: PBMCs. The receptor source for this set is a human donor in good health (CMV status not recorded). Some clones in this sample may be carry-over from other donors' samples. Both conserved end residues are part of each CDR3. D genes are given only for firm matches. Some rows mark clone size as missing; the rest say once, few, many or name a class of expanded clone.

few	TRBV28	TRBD1	TRBJ1-1	13	TGTGCCAGCAGTAGACAGGGGTGGGATGAAGCTTTCTTT	CASSRQGWDEAFF
.	TRBV9	.	TRBJ2-1	16	TGTGCCAGCAGCGTAGGGGGCGGGGGCCTAAACAATGAGCAGTTCTTC	CASSVGGGGLNNEQFF
few	TRBV7-2	TRBD2	TRBJ2-1	16	TGTGCCAGCAGCTTAAGCGGGGCGAATGGGATCAATGAGCAGTTCTTC	CASSLSGANGINEQFF
.	TRBV7-3	TRBD2	TRBJ2-1	16	TGTGCCAGCAGCTTAGTCCCGGGACTAGCGGACAATGAGCAGTTCTTC	CASSLVPGLADNEQFF
.	TRBV29-1	.	TRBJ2-1	14	TGCAGCGTTGATTCCGGGATCAGCTACAATGAGCAGTTCTTC	CSVDSGISYNEQFF
many	TRBV20-1	.	TRBJ1-1	14	TGCAGTGCTGGAGGGGGGCACCTGATCACTGAAGCTTTCTTT	CSAGGGHLITEAFF
.	TRBV25-1	TRBD2	TRBJ2-5	14	TGTGCCAGCAGTGAACCTAGCGGGTTGGAGACCCAGTACTTC	CASSEPSGLETQYF
.	TRBV15	.	TRBJ1-1	15	TGTGCCACCAGCCCAGCAGGTGACTTGAACACTGAAGCTTTCTTT	CATSPAGDLNTEAFF
many	TRBV12-3/TRBV12-4	TRBD2	TRBJ2-1	13	TGTGCCAGCAGTTTCGGTAGCGGGGGTGAGCAGTTCTTC	CASSFGSGGEQFF
.	TRBV12-3/TRBV12-4	.	TRBJ2-3	13	TGTGCCACCAACCGGGGGCGCACAGATACGCAGTATTTT	CATNRGRTDTQYF
few	TRBV28	.	TRBJ1-4	10	TGTGCTGTCTTGGGGGAGAAACTGTTTTTT	CAVLGEKLFF
.	TRBV20-1	.	TRBJ2-7	15	TGCAGTGCTAGCCCGGGACCCCGTCCGAACTACGAGCAGTACTTC	CSASPGPRPNYEQYF
.	TRBV28	TRBD1	TRBJ2-4	15	TGTGCCAGCAGGACAGGGGGCGAGGGTCGAAACATTCAGTACTTC	CASRTGGEGRNIQYF
.	TRBV7-2	TRBD2	TRBJ2-1	17	TGTGCCAGCAGCTTATGGGGTAGCGGGGGGGCCGCAGATGAGCAGTTCTTC	CASSLWGSGGAADEQFF
.	TRBV5-1	.	TRBJ2-1	15	TGCGCCAGCAGCGGTTTGCAGGGAGAGTACAATGAGCAGTTCTTC	CASSGLQGEYNEQFF
many	TRBV28	TRBD2	TRBJ2-5	16	TGTGCCAGCAGTTTAGGACTAGCGGGACCCCAAGAGACCCAGTACTTC	CASSLGLAGPQETQYF
.	TRBV6-5	TRBD1	TRBJ1-5	13	TGTGCCACCCGACAGGGGAGCAATCAGCCCCAGCATTTT	CATRQGSNQPQHF
many	TRBV20-1	.	TRBJ2-5	14	TGCAGTGCTAGAACCTGGGACGTCTTAGAGACCCAGTACTTC	CSARTWDVLETQYF
once	TRBV5-1	.	TRBJ2-1	16	TGCGCCAGCACTTTCGACAGTTTTATTACCTACAATGAGCAGTTCTTC	CASTFDSFITYNEQFF
many	TRBV7-8	TRBD1	TRBJ2-5	15	TGTGCCAGCAGCAGACAGACAGGGGGCCGGGAGACCCAGTACTTC	CASSRQTGGRETQYF
.	TRBV6-6	TRBD1	TRBJ2-1	16	TGTGGCAGTTCTGACAGGGCGCCTGAAGCCTACAATGAGCAGTTCTTC	CGSSDRAPEAYNEQFF
many	TRBV28	TRBD2	TRBJ2-3	16	TGTGCCAGCAGTCCCTCCGGGACTAGCGGGAGACAACCGCAGTATTTT	CASSPSGTSGRQPQYF
many	TRBV12-3/TRBV12-4	.	TRBJ2-3	15	TGTGCCACCTCTCTGAATGCAGGGTACAGAGATACGCAGTATTTT	CATSLNAGYRDTQYF
few	TRBV5-4	.	TRBJ2-7	13	TGTGCCAGCAGCTTGCCCCGGAGCGACGAGCAGTACTTC	CASSLPRSDEQYF
.	TRBV4-1	.	TRBJ1-4	11	TGCGCCAGCGAACAGAATGAAAAACTGTTTTTT	CASEQNEKLFF
many	TRBV27	TRBD1	TRBJ2-1	17	TGTGCCAGCAGTCCCCACGGGACAGTGGAGTCGAACAATGAGCAGTTCTTC	CASSPHGTVESNNEQFF
many	TRBV7-6	.	TRBJ2-5	13	TGTGCCAGCAGCTTAGGGGTTGGAGAGACCCAGTACTTC	CASSLGVGETQYF
.	TRBV14	TRBD2	TRBJ2-1	14	TGTGCCAGCAGCCTCCGACTAGCATACAATGAGCAGTTCTTC	CASSLRLAYNEQFF
few	TRBV2	TRBD1	TRBJ2-3	15	TGTGCCAGCAGTTTCAGGGACAGGGAGGTAGATACGCAGTATTTT	CASSFRDREVDTQYF
.	TRBV11-2	.	TRBJ1-3	13	TGTGCCAGCAGGCTAATCTCTGGAAACACCATATATTTT	CASRLISGNTIYF
.	TRBV28	.	TRBJ2-7	14	TGTGCCAGCAGTTTATCGGGCCCGAACTACGAGCAGTACTTC	CASSLSGPNYEQYF
many	TRBV28	.	TRBJ1-3	15	TGTGCCAGCAGTTACCCGGGGATCTCTGGAAACACCATATATTTT	CASSYPGISGNTIYF
few	TRBV7-8	.	TRBJ2-5	15	TGTGCCAGCAGCTTAGGTGGGACTTTACAAGAGACCCAGTACTTC	CASSLGGTLQETQYF
.	TRBV4-3	.	TRBJ2-7	14	TGCGCCAGCAGCCAAGGATCAGGGTCCTACGAGCAGTACTTC	CASSQGSGSYEQYF
.	TRBV7-3	TRBD1	TRBJ2-5	16	TGTGCCAGCAGCTTAAAAGAGACAGGGGAGGAAGAGACCCAGTACTTC	CASSLKETGEEETQYF
.	TRBV4-1	TRBD1	TRBJ2-1	14	TGCGCCAGCAGCCACCGGGACAGGGGAAATGAGCAGTTCTTC	CASSHRDRGNEQFF
.	TRBV6-1	TRBD1	TRBJ2-5	15	TGTGCCAGCAGACTGGACAGGGGCAGTTTTGAGACCCAGTACTTC	CASRLDRGSFETQYF
.	TRBV6-5	.	TRBJ2-1	15	TGTGCCAGCAGTCCGCGAGCGGGCCTGAGAAGTGAGCAGTTCTTC	CASSPRAGLRSEQFF
.	TRBV20-1	.	TRBJ2-3	14	TGCAGTGCTAAACCCGGGACGACAAAGGATACGCAGTATTTT	CSAKPGTTKDTQYF
.	TRBV29-1	TRBD1	TRBJ1-1	13	TGCAGCGTTGCACAGGGGGCGAACACTGAAGCTTTCTTT	CSVAQGANTEAFF
.	TRBV2	.	TRBJ2-1	14	TGTGCCAGCAGTGACAAGCCCTCCTACAATGAGCAGTTCTTC	CASSDKPSYNEQFF
.	TRBV7-9	.	TRBJ1-5	14	TGTGCCAGCAGCTTAGATGGCTTCAATCAGCCCCAGCATTTT	CASSLDGFNQPQHF
few	TRBV29-1	TRBD1	TRBJ1-2	13	TGCAGCGTCCGCGGGACAGGGAAGTATGGCTACACCTTC	CSVRGTGKYGYTF
few	TRBV28	.	TRBJ2-3	16	TGTGCCAGCAGTTTCCTCAAGCTAACTAGCACAGATACGCAGTATTTT	CASSFLKLTSTDTQYF
many	TRBV19	TRBD1	TRBJ2-7	13	TGTGCCAGTAGTGTGGGACAGGGCTACGAGCAGTACTTC	CASSVGQGYEQYF
.	TRBV29-1	TRBD2	TRBJ2-3	17	TGCAGCGTTGGCCTAGCGGGAAGGCTCCTCAGGGCAGATACGCAGTATTTT	CSVGLAGRLLRADTQYF
.	TRBV5-1	.	TRBJ1-5	16	TGCGCCAGCAGCTTGGACAGGGCGGATAGCAATCAGCCCCAGCATTTT	CASSLDRADSNQPQHF
few	TRBV2	.	TRBJ1-2	12	TGTGCCAGCAAACAGGGTTTGCCCGGCTACACCTTC	CASKQGLPGYTF
many	TRBV7-2	.	TRBJ2-7	14	TGTGCCAGCAGCTTAGGCCGAGGGACCTACGAGCAGTACTTC	CASSLGRGTYEQYF
many	TRBV7-9	.	TRBJ2-5	15	TGTGCCAGCAGCCCCCACGCAGGGAGGCGAGAGACCCAGTACTTC	CASSPHAGRRETQYF
many	TRBV19	.	TRBJ1-5	11	TGTGCCAGTGAGGGAGGGGGGCCCCAGCATTTT	CASEGGGPQHF
many	TRBV7-2	.	TRBJ1-1	14	TGTGCCAGCAGCTTAGTGCCAATTACCCCTGAAGCTTTCTTT	CASSLVPITPEAFF
.	TRBV5-5	.	TRBJ1-2	13	TGTGCCAGCAGCGACCCGGCATTCTATGGCTACACCTTC	CASSDPAFYGYTF
once	TRBV6-4	.	TRBJ2-1	14	TGTGCCAGCAGTCACAACAGTGGGGTCTATGAGCAGTTCTTC	CASSHNSGVYEQFF
.	TRBV18	TRBD1	TRBJ1-5	14	TGTGCCAGCTCACCGGGGACAGGTGATCAGCCCCAGCATTTT	CASSPGTGDQPQHF
many	TRBV7-3	TRBD2	TRBJ2-3	15	TGTGCCAGCAGCCCCTGGGGGGGGAGCACAGATACGCAGTATTTT	CASSPWGGSTDTQYF
.	TRBV19	.	TRBJ2-5	14	TGTGCCAGTAGTTACACCAGGACTAAAGAGACCCAGTACTTC	CASSYTRTKETQYF